The present T cell receptor (beta chain) was sequenced within a study of monozygotic twins with inflammatory bowel disease. UMIs containing a 6-nucleotide sample barcode were added via template switching. After re-calling the 5' RACE reads, TCRdb lists one entry per CDR3 protein, DNA absent. This repertoire includes approximately 380,000 distinct CDR3 sequences. Germline V CDR1 and CDR2: SGHRS, YFSETQ. This CDR3 is 18 amino acids long. Sequencing input: blood. The chain carries TRBV5-1 and TRBJ2-7; TCRdb reports TRBD2, a call that lacks DNA to check it against. The source of this sequence is a human donor with ulcerative colitis or Crohn's disease, or a healthy co-twin of an affected twin (not recorded which). CDR3 protein: CASSRPVGLGDLSYEQYF.